What follows is one T cell receptor beta chain and its context. The source of the sample is a study of T cell responses to AZD1222 COVID-19 vaccine. CDR1 is MNHEY, CDR2 SMNVEV, per germline (reference sequence). Losses at the gene ends were 5 bases for V and 5 bases for J; bases not matched to a gene: 3. The CDR3 has 15 amino acids. Here immunoSEQ multiplex PCR was the method, and the copy in TCRdb shows in-frame clones only, minus some. The sample yields some 130,000 clones, roughly nine tenths seen once. The sequencing here drew on peripheral blood, taken on day 0 of AZD1222 vaccination. The genes are TRBV27 and TRBJ2-2; 12 nucleotides align to TRBD2. The sequence derives from an adult in good health. This CDR3 is CASSLAGGRTGELFF. The CDR3 bases are TGTGCCAGCAGTCTAGCGGGGGGGCGGACCGGGGAGCTGTTTTTT.